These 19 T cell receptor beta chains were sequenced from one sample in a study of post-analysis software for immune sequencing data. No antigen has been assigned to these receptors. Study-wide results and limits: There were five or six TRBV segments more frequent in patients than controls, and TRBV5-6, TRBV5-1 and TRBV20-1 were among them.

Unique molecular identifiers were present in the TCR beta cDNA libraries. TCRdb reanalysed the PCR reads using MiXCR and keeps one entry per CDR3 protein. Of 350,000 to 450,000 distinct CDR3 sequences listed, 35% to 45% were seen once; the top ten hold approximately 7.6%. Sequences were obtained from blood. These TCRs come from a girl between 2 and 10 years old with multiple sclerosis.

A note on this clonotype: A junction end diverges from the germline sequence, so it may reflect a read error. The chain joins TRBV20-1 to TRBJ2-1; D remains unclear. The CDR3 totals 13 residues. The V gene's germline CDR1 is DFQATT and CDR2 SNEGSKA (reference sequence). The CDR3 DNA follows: TGCAGTGCTCTAACTCGATCCGACAATGAGCAGTTCTTT. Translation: CSALTRSDNEQFF.

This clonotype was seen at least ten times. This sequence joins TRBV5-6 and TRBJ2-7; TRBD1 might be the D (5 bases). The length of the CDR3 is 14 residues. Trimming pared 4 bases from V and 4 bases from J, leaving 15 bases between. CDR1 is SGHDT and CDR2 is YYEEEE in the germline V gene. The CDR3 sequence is CASSEDTSGYEQYF. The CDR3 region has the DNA TGTGCCAGCAGCGAGGACACCTCCGGTTACGAGCAGTACTTC. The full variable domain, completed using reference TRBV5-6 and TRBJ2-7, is DAGVTQSPTHLIKTRGQQVTLRCSPKSGHDTVSWYQQALGQGPQFIFQYYEEEERQRGNFPDRFSGHQFPNYSSELNVNALLLGDSALYLCASSEDTSGYEQYFGPGTRLTVT.

The CDR3 sequence: CASSPRERGRLSSYNEQFF. The CDR3 coding sequence is TGTGCCAGCAGCCCCCGGGAGAGGGGGCGGCTAAGCTCCTACAATGAGCAGTTCTTC. The chain combines TRBV11-3 with TRBJ2-1; maybe TRBD1 (7 bases). Germline V gene data show CDR1 as SGHNT and CDR2 as YENEEA. Between the trimmed V and J ends, which lost 5 bases and 0 bases, there was a span of 23 bases. This CDR3 comprises 19 residues.

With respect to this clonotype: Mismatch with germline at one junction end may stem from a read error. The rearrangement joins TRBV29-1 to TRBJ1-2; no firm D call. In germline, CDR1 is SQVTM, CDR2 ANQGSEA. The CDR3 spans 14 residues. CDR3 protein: CSVERGQLGYGYTF. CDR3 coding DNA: TGCAGCGTTGAAAGAGGGCAGCTCGGCTATGGTTACACCTTC.

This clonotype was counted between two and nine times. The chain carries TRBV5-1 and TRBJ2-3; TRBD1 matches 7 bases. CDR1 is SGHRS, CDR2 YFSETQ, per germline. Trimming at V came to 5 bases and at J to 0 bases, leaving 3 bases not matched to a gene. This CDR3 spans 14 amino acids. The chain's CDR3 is CASRGTVSTDTQYF. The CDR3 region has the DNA TGCGCCAGCAGGGGGACAGTCAGCACAGATACGCAGTATTTT. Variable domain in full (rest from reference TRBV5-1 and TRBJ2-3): KAGVTQTPRYLIKTRGQQVTLSCSPISGHRSVSWYQQTPGQGLQFLFEYFSETQRNKGNFPGRFSGRQFSNSRSEMNVSTLELGDSALYLCASRGTVSTDTQYFGPGTRLTVL.

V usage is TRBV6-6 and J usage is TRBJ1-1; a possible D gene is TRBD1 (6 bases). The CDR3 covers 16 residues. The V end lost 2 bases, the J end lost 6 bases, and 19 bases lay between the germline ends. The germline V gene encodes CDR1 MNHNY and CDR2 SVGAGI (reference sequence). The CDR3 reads CASSYRGTGSVAEAFF. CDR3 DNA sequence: TGTGCCAGCAGTTACCGGGGAACAGGGAGTGTGGCTGAAGCTTTCTTT.

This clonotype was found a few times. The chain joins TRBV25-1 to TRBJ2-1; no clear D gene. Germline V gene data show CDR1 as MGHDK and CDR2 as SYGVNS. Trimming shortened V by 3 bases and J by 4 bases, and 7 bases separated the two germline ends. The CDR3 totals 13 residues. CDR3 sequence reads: CASSEVGYNEQFF. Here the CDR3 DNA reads TGTGCCAGCAGTGAGGTGGGGTACAATGAGCAGTTCTTC. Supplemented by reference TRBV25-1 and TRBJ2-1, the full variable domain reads EADIYQTPRYLVIGTGKKITLECSQTMGHDKMYWYQQDPGMELHLIHYSYGVNSTEKGDLSSESTVSRIRTEHFPLTLESARPSHTSQYLCASSEVGYNEQFFGPGTRLTVL.

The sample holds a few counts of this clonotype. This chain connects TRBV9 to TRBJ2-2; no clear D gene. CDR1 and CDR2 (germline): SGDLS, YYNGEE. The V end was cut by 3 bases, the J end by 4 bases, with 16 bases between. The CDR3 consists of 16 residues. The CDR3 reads CASSEGIFRSTGELFF. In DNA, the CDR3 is TGTGCCAGCAGCGAGGGTATCTTTCGGAGCACCGGGGAGCTGTTTTTT.

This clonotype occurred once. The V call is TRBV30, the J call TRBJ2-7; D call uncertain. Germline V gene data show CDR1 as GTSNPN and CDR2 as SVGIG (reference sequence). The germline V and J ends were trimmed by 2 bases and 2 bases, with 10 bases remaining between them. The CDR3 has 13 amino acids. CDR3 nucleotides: TGTGCCTGGAGTCGGGCAGGTCCCTACGAGCAGTACTTC. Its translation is CAWSRAGPYEQYF.

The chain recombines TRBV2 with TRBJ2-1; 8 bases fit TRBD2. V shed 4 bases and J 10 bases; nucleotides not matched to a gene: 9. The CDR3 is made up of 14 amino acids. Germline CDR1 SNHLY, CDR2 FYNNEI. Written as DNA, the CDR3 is TGTGCCAGCAGTGTAACAGCGGGAGAGGGCGAGCAGTTCTTC. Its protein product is CASSVTAGEGEQFF.

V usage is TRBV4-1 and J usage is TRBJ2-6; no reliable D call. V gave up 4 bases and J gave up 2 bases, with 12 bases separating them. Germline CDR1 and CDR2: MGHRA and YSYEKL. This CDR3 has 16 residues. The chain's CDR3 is CASSRLQAAGANVLTF. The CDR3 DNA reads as TGCGCCAGCAGCCGGCTTCAGGCTGCTGGGGCCAACGTCCTGACTTTC.

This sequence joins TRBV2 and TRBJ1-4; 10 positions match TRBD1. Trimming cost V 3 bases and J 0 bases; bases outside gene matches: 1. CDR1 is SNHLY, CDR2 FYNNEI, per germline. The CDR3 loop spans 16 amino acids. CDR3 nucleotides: TGTGCCAGCAGTGATGGGACAGGGGCAACTAATGAAAAACTGTTTTTT. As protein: CASSDGTGATNEKLFF.

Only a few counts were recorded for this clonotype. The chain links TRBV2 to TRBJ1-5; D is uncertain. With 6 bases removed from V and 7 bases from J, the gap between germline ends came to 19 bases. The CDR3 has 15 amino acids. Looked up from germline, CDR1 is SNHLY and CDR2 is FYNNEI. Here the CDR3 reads CASSPLLGRTQPQHF. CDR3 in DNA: TGTGCCAGCAGCCCCTTGCTAGGTCGGACGCAGCCCCAGCATTTT.

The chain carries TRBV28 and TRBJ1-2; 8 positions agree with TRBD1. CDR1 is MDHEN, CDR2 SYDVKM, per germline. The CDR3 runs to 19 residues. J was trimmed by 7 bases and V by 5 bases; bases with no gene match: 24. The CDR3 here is CASSITPPGQGPNYVGYTF. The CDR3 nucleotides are TGTGCCAGCAGTATTACCCCACCCGGACAGGGACCGAATTACGTTGGCTACACCTTC.

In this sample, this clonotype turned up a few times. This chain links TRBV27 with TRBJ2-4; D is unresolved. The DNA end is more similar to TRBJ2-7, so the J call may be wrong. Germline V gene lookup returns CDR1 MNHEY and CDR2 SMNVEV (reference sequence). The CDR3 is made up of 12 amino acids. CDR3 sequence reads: CASSFGWGEQYF. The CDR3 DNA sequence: TGTGCCAGCAGTTTCGGGTGGGGCGAGCAGTACTTC.

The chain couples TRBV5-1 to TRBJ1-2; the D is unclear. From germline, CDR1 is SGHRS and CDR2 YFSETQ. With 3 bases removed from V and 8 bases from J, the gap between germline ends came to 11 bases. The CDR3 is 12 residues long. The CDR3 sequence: CASSSGGGGYTF. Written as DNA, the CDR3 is TGCGCCAGCAGCTCAGGAGGCGGAGGCTACACCTTC.

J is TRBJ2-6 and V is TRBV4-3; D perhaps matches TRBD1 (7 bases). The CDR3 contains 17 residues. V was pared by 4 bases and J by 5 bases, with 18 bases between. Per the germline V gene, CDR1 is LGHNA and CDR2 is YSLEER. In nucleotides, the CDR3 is TGCGCCAGCAGCCTCCGACAGGGAGGTTATAGGGCCAACGTCCTGACTTTC. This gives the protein CASSLRQGGYRANVLTF.

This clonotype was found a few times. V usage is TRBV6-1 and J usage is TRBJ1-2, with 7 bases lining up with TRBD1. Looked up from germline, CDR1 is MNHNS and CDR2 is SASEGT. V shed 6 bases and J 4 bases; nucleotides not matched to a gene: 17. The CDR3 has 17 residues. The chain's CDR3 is CASSHSPSPDRVYGYTF. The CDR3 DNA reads TGTGCCAGCAGCCACAGCCCTTCCCCCGACAGGGTCTATGGCTACACCTTC.

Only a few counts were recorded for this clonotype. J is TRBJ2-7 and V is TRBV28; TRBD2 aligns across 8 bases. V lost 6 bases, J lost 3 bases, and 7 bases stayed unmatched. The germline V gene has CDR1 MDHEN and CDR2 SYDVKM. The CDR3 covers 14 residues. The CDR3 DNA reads TGTGCCAGCAGAGAGAGCGGGAGATTCTACGAGCAGTACTTC. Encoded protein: CASRESGRFYEQYF.